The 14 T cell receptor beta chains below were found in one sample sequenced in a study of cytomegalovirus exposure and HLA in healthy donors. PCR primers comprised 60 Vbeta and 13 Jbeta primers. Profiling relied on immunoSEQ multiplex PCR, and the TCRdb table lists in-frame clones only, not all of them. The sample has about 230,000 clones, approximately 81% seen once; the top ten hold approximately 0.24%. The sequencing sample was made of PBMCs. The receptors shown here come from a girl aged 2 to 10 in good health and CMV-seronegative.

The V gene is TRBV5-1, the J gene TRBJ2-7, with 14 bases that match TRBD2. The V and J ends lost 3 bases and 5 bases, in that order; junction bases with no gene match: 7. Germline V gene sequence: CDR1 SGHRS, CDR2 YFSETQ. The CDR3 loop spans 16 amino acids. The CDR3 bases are TGCGCCAGCAGCTGGGGACTAGCGGGAGATGAACACGAGCAGTACTTC. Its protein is CASSWGLAGDEHEQYF.

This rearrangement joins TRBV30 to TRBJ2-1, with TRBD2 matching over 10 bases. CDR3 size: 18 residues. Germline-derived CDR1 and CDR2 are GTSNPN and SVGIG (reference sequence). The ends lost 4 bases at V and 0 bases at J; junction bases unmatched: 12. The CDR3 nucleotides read TGTGCCTGGAACAAACGATGGGAGCGGGGGGGCTCCTACAATGAGCAGTTCTTC. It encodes CAWNKRWERGGSYNEQFF. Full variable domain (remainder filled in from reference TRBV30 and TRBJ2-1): SQTIHQWPATLVQPVGSPLSLECTVEGTSNPNLYWYRQAAGRGLQLLFYSVGIGQISSEVPQNLSASRPQDRQFILSSKKLLLSDSGFYLCAWNKRWERGGSYNEQFFGPGTRLTVL.

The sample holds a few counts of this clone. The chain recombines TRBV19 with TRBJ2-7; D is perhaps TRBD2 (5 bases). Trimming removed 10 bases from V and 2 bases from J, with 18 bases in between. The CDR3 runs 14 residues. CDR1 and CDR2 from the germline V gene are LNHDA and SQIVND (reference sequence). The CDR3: CATRSTGLAYEQYF. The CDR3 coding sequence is TGTGCCACCCGGTCCACCGGACTCGCCTACGAGCAGTACTTC.

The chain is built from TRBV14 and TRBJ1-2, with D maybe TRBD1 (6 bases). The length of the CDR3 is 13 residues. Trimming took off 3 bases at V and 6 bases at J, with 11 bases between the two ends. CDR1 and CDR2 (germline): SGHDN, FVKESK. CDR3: CASSHGTRDGYTF. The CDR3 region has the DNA TGTGCCAGCAGCCACGGGACAAGGGATGGCTACACCTTC. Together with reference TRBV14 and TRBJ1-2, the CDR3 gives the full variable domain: EAGVTQFPSHSVIEKGQTVTLRCDPISGHDNLYWYRRVMGKEIKFLLHFVKESKQDESGMPNNRFLAERTGGTYSTLKVQPAELEDSGVYFCASSHGTRDGYTFGSGTRLTVV.

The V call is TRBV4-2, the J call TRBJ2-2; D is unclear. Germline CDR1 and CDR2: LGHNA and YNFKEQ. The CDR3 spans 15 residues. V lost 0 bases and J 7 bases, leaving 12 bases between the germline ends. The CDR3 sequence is CASSQELEVGGELFF. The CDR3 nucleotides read TGTGCCAGCAGCCAAGAGCTAGAGGTTGGCGGGGAGCTGTTTTTT.

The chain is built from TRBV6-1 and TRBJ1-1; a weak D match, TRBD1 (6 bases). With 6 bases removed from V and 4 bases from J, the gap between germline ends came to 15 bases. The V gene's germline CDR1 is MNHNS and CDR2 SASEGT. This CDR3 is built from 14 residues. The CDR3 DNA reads TGTGCCAGCAGCCCACGAGGGGGAAGCACTGAAGCTTTCTTT. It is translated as CASSPRGGSTEAFF.

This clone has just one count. The CDR3 bases are TGCGCCAGCAGCCAAGGTTTAACCTTAACGGATTCACCCCTCCACTTT. Translated, it gives CASSQGLTLTDSPLHF. The chain employs TRBV4-1 and TRBJ1-6; D call uncertain. V was trimmed by 1 base and J by 8 bases, leaving 15 bases between them. The CDR3 is made up of 16 amino acids. Germline lookup yields CDR1 MGHRA and CDR2 YSYEKL.

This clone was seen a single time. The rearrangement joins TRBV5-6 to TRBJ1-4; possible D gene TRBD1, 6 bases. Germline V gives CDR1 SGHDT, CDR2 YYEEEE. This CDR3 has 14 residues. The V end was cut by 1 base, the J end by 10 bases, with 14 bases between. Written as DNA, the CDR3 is TGTGCCAGCAGCTTGACAGGGACCCGGTTAAAACTGTTTTTT. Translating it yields CASSLTGTRLKLFF.

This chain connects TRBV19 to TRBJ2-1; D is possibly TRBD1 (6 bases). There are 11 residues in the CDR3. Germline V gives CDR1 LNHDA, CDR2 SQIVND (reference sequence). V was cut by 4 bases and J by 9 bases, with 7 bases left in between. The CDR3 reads CASSKGGEQFF. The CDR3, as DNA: TGTGCCAGTAGTAAAGGGGGTGAGCAGTTCTTC.

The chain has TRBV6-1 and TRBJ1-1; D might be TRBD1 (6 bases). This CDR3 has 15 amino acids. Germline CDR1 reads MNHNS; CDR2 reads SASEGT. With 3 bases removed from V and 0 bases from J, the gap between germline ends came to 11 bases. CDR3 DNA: TGTGCCAGCAGTGACCAGGGGTGGATGAACACTGAAGCTTTCTTT. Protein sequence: CASSDQGWMNTEAFF.

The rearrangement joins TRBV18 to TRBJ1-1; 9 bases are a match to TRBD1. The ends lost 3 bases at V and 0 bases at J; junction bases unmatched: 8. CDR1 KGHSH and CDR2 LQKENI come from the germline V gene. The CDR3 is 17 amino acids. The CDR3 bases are TGTGCCAGCTCACCGCCTATCGGGACAGGGTTGAACACTGAAGCTTTCTTT. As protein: CASSPPIGTGLNTEAFF. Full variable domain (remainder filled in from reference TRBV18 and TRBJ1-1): NAGVMQNPRHLVRRRGQEARLRCSPMKGHSHVYWYRQLPEEGLKFMVYLQKENIIDESGMPKERFSAEFPKEGPSILRIQQVVRGDSAAYFCASSPPIGTGLNTEAFFGQGTRLTVV.

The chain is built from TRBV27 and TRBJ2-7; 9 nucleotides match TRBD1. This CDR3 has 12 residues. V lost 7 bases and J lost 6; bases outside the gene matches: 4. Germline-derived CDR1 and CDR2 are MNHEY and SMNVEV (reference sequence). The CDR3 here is CASKQGAREQYF. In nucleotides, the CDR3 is TGTGCCAGCAAACAGGGGGCTCGCGAGCAGTACTTC.

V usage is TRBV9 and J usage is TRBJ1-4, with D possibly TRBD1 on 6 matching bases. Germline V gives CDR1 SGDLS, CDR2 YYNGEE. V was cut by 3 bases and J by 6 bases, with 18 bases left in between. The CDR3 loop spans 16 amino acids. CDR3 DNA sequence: TGTGCCAGCAGCGCGGCGGGGGTCGGGACACATGAAAAACTGTTTTTT. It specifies CASSAAGVGTHEKLFF.

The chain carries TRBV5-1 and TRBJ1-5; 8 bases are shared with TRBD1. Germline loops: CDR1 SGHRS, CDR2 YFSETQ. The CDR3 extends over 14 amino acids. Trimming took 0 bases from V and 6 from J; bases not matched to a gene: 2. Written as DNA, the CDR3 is TGCGCCAGCAGCTTGGGACAGGGGACTCAGCCCCAGCATTTT. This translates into CASSLGQGTQPQHF. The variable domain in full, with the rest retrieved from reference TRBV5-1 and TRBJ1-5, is KAGVTQTPRYLIKTRGQQVTLSCSPISGHRSVSWYQQTPGQGLQFLFEYFSETQRNKGNFPGRFSGRQFSNSRSEMNVSTLELGDSALYLCASSLGQGTQPQHFGDGTRLSIL.